This note documents a single T cell receptor beta chain sequence. This clonotype showed up many times. What this receptor recognizes is not known. Per-base quality was not reported, and no clone a single base away is much larger than it. The source of the sample is a study of T cells in Graves' hyperthyroidism and ophthalmopathy (dated by TCRdb to the late 2010s). Study-level background: Peripheral blood samples were taken at initial diagnosis, before any treatment was given. A discovery cohort of about 95 patients, 43 with Graves' ophthalmopathy and 55 to 65 with stable Graves' hyperthyroidism, was used to find distinguishing TCR V-J signatures. Whether ophthalmopathy could be predicted prospectively was tested in an independent validation cohort made up of under 20 hyperthyroidism patients plus 17 patients who later progressed to ophthalmopathy. The 95 to 100 discovery patients were randomly divided into training and test sets at a 7:3 ratio. The study also compared thyroid tissue and blood T-cell repertoires from more than 5 Graves' hyperthyroidism patients. Once sampling was done, hyperthyroidism patients were given methimazole at a starting dose of 30 mg daily, whereas ophthalmopathy patients were given high-dose intravenous methylprednisolone. The paper reports TCR Vbeta CDR3 sequencing of 140 or so peripheral blood samples: around 41 ophthalmopathy, around 80 hyperthyroidism and 17 progressor patients. General findings and caveats noted by the study authors: A model built on a 13 V-J signature distinguished ophthalmopathy from stable hyperthyroidism, reaching about 89% sensitivity and around 81% specificity in cross-validation and 80%/75% in testing. Most expanded thyroid clonotypes (frequency above 0.001) were also found in blood, which suggests that blood repertoires may mirror thyroid immune responses. In validation, progression to ophthalmopathy was predicted by the model with almost 71% sensitivity and approximately 78% specificity, a median of 6.5 months before onset. No statistical method was used to fix the sample size in advance, and group allocation was not hidden from the investigators.

Amplification of TCR beta CDR3 regions was carried out from RNA transcripts. The TCR CDR3 was subjected to a first round of RT-PCR using the HTBI primer set and the Qiagen OneStep RT-PCR kit. The libraries were constructed in a second round of multiplex PCR and then size-selected and purified. The libraries were sequenced on an Illumina HiSeq2000 using paired-end 100 bp reads. The paper's data handling went like this. SOAPnuke was used to process the raw data, removing reads that contained adapters or uncalled bases, had a mean Phred below 15, or lacked an exact match to the constant primer or identifier. High-quality paired reads were merged with COPE v1.2.5, and unique nucleotide sequences were defined as clonotypes. MiTCR v1.1 was used to align clonotypes to the IMGT TRBV, TRBD and TRBJ reference segments. Analysis was restricted to V-J combinations with a frequency above 0.0001, which covered 99% to 99.2% of repertoires. A TCS score was defined as the ratio of F50 (clonal expansion) to E x V (chaos), with BLOSUM62-based TCRdist applied between CDR3 peptides within each V-J. Welch's t-statistics and random forest reduced fewer than 550 V-J features to some 14, which were used in a naive Bayes classifier (R e1071). Using fastp trimming at Q25 and MiXCR clonotype assembly, TCRdb reanalyzed the public sequencing data and kept in-frame beta chains. Rows merge per CDR3 protein into single entries with the most common DNA and genes. TCRdb, rather than the study authors, made the V and J calls. This sample holds roughly 750,000 distinct CDR3 sequences; roughly 15% were observed only once. The biggest ten clones account for approximately 8.4% of the sample.

The CDR3 numbers 15 residues from cysteine through phenylalanine. Left in the record is the CDR3 DNA by itself, 45 bases read in frame from the first base. Trimming costs V 3 bases and J 3 bases, and their ends lie 14 bases apart. Graves' hyperthyroidism was defined as stable when no progression to ophthalmopathy occurred over 18 months of follow-up. The hyperthyroidism patients were between 18 and 65 years old and newly diagnosed, with a disease duration of less than 2 months. Patients with uncontrolled infections, other autoimmune diseases, pregnancy or lactation were excluded. Diagnoses relied on clinical symptoms, serum thyroxine and TRAb, thyroid ultrasound and orbital computed tomography. PBMCs were isolated from about 10 ml of fresh peripheral blood by Ficoll-Paque density gradient centrifugation. Total RNA was extracted with Trizol reagent, and quality was checked on an Agilent 2100 Bioanalyzer.

The receptor was derived from a man younger than 35 with Graves' hyperthyroidism. Sample: blood. The receptor chain draws on TRBV12-3 or TRBV12-4 and TRBJ1-2; the D gene remains uncertain. The base sequence is TGTGCCAGCAGTTTCATCGTACGATCGGACTATGGCTACACCTTC. Its protein reads: CASSFIVRSDYGYTF.